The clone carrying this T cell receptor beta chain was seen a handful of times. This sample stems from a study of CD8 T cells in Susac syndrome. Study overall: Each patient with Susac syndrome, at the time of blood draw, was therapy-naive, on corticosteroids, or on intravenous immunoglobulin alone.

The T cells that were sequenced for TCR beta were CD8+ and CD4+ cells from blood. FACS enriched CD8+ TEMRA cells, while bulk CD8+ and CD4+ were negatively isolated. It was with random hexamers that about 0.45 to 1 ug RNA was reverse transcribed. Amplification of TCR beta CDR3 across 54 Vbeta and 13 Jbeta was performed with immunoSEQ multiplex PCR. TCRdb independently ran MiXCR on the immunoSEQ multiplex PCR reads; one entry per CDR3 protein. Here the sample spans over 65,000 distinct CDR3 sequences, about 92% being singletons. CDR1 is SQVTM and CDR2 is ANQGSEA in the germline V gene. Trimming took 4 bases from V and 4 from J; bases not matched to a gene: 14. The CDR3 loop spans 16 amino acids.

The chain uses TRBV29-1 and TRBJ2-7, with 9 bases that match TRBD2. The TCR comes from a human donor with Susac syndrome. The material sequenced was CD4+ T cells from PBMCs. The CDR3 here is CSVGGLAKNLVYEQYF. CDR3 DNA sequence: TGCAGCGTTGGCGGACTAGCGAAAAACCTGGTATACGAGCAGTACTTC.